The T cell receptor beta chain under discussion was sequenced for a study of T cell responses to AZD1222 COVID-19 vaccine. Findings of the study overall: Donors in the cohort were predominantly white British and more often female, and clonal diversity was possibly underestimated. Spike-specific TCR breadth and depth both grew after two AZD1222 doses.

Comment on this clone: Antigen: not known.

TCRdb's table, derived via immunoSEQ multiplex PCR, lists solely in-frame clones and lacks some. The table has about 180,000 clones, about 88% seen once; the top ten hold 26%. The CDR3 contains 16 residues. The V call is TRBV21-1, the J call TRBJ1-1. TRBV21-1 is given as a pseudogene. The sequence derives from an adult who received the AZD1222 COVID-19 vaccine. The sample was peripheral blood, taken 28 days after the second AZD1222 dose. CDR3 amino acids: CASSKRNTAMNTEAFF. The CDR3 DNA sequence: TGTGCCAGCAGCAAGCGGAACACGGCTATGAACACTGAAGCTTTCTTT.